Given below is one T cell receptor (beta chain) in context. In each sample, at least 6 million PBMCs were isolated. This specimen comes from a study of blood T cells in healthy people across ages. PCR was performed a second time for about 7 to 12 cycles using a sample-barcoded 5' primer and a J-beta primer mix. From the 5' RACE reads, TCRdb called clonotypes with MiXCR, one entry per CDR3 protein. The repertoire includes about 1.4 million distinct CDR3 sequences, 45% to 70% of them detected once, and roughly 6.3% sits in the top ten. CDR1 is SQVTM and CDR2 is ANQGSEA in the germline V gene. The CDR3 length is 11 residues. V was trimmed by 6 bases and J by 5 bases, leaving 10 bases between them.

The material sequenced was blood. The TCR was taken from a man aged 18 to 30 in good health. The chain links TRBV29-1 to TRBJ1-2; D remains unclear. DNA of the CDR3: TGCAGCGTGACTCGGGGTTATGGCTACACCTTC. It translates to CSVTRGYGYTF.